These T cell receptor beta chains were read from a single sample in a study of neurological immune-mediated disorders. Each CDR3 protein gets one entry after TCRdb re-called the 5' RACE reads with MiXCR. The table lists 100,000 to 150,000 distinct CDR3 sequences, about 3.4% of them singletons. The sequenced material came from PBMCs. These receptors were obtained from a young woman with multiple sclerosis. Each CDR3 is given with its conserved first and last residue. Fields, in order: V gene, clone size, J gene, D gene, CDR3 DNA, CDR3 protein. D genes are given only for firm matches. Clone size is shown for a subset of rows, as once, few, many or a class of expanded clone.

TRBV12-3/TRBV12-4	many	TRBJ2-1	NA	TGTGCCAGCAGTTTATTTGGTAATGAGCAGTTCTTC	CASSLFGNEQFF
TRBV27	many	TRBJ2-1	NA	TGTGCCAGCCTCGGCCTAGCCCTCAATGAGCAGTTCTTC	CASLGLALNEQFF
TRBV27	many	TRBJ1-2	NA	TGTGCCAGCAGAGGAGACAGTGGCGGCTACACCTTC	CASRGDSGGYTF
TRBV10-3	many	TRBJ1-1	NA	TGTGCCATCAGTGAAGGAGGGGCTGAAGCTTTCTTT	CAISEGGAEAFF
TRBV5-5	many	TRBJ1-1	NA	TGTGCCAGCAGCTTTAGTGGGACTGAAGCTTTCTTT	CASSFSGTEAFF
TRBV5-1	many	TRBJ1-2	TRBD1	TGCGCCAGCAGCTTGGGGGACAGGGGCTATGGCTACACCTTC	CASSLGDRGYGYTF
TRBV6-5	many	TRBJ2-7	TRBD2	TGTGCCAGCAGTAGCCGGGGGGGGACTAGCGGGGGGCACTCCTACGAGCAGTACTTC	CASSSRGGTSGGHSYEQYF
TRBV10-3	many	TRBJ2-3	NA	TGTGCCATCAGTGGGGCTAGCGCAGATACGCAGTATTTT	CAISGASADTQYF
TRBV7-6	many	TRBJ1-3	NA	TGTGCCAGCAGCTTACGGGACCCTCCTGGAAACACCATATATTTT	CASSLRDPPGNTIYF
TRBV7-2	many	TRBJ2-1	TRBD2	TGTGCCAGCAGCCCTGAACGCGGGAGTGGTAATGAGCAGTTCTTC	CASSPERGSGNEQFF
TRBV5-5	many	TRBJ1-6	NA	TGTGCCAGCAGCCCGGACAGCGAATATAATTCACCCCTCCACTTT	CASSPDSEYNSPLHF
TRBV5-6	many	TRBJ2-1	NA	TGTGCCAGCAGCTTTCCCCCCCCACACAATGAGCAGTTCTTC	CASSFPPPHNEQFF
TRBV20-1	many	TRBJ1-1	NA	TGCAGTGCTCCACAGCACACTGAAGCTTTCTTT	CSAPQHTEAFF
TRBV7-6	many	TRBJ1-1	TRBD1	TGTGCCAGCAGCCCACCCGGACAGGGTCGAACTGAAGCTTTCTTT	CASSPPGQGRTEAFF
TRBV5-1	NA	TRBJ1-1	NA	TGCGCCAGCAGCCCCAATGGGGAGCGCGGCACTGAAGCTTTCTTT	CASSPNGERGTEAFF
TRBV12-3/TRBV12-4	many	TRBJ2-1	NA	TGTGCCAGCAGTTTATCCGGTCCCAATGAGCAGTTCTTC	CASSLSGPNEQFF
TRBV6-1	many	TRBJ2-3	NA	TGTGCCAGCAGTGTCCATGGGGGGCGGGGAGATACGCAGTATTTT	CASSVHGGRGDTQYF
TRBV6-2/TRBV6-3	many	TRBJ2-2	TRBD1	TGTGCCAGCAGTTTCGAGGGGGCGAGGGAGCTGTTTTTT	CASSFEGARELFF
TRBV5-6	many	TRBJ1-5	NA	TGTGCCAGCAGCTTGGCGGGAGGGGGGGCGTATCAGCCCCAGCATTTT	CASSLAGGGAYQPQHF
TRBV5-1	many	TRBJ1-1	NA	TGCGCCAGCAGGGTCGGCAGCAAAAACACTGAAGCTTTCTTT	CASRVGSKNTEAFF
TRBV29-1	few	TRBJ1-1	TRBD1	TGCAGCGTTGGTAATCGACAGGGGAAAGAAGCTTTCTTT	CSVGNRQGKEAFF
TRBV7-9	many	TRBJ1-2	NA	TGTGCCAGCAGCGTGGGGACAAGTGGCTACACCTTC	CASSVGTSGYTF
TRBV4-3	many	TRBJ1-5	NA	TGCGCCAGCAGCCAAGATCGAACAGGGCGAAGGCAGCCCCAGCATTTT	CASSQDRTGRRQPQHF
TRBV7-6	many	TRBJ2-3	NA	TGTGCCAGCAGCCCCCTACGCGCAGATACGCAGTATTTT	CASSPLRADTQYF
TRBV6-5	many	TRBJ2-5	NA	TGTGCCAGCAGTTACTCGAGTGAAGGAATATTAACAGAGACCCAGTACTTC	CASSYSSEGILTETQYF
TRBV7-2	many	TRBJ2-5	NA	TGTGCCAGCAGCTTAGGGGGGGGCGGAGAGACCCAGTACTTC	CASSLGGGGETQYF
TRBV2	many	TRBJ2-4	NA	TGTGCCAGCGTCGGCAAAAACATTCAGTACTTC	CASVGKNIQYF
TRBV3-1	many	TRBJ2-3	TRBD1	TGTGCCAGCAGCCGGGACAGGGTCCGTCAGTATTTT	CASSRDRVRQYF
TRBV20-1	many	TRBJ2-5	NA	TGCAGTGCTAGAGTCTTTCAGGGGGAGACCCAGTACTTC	CSARVFQGETQYF
TRBV6-2/TRBV6-3	many	TRBJ1-5	NA	TGTGCCAGCAGTTACTCGTGGAGGGGTCGCGGACAGCCCCAGCATTTT	CASSYSWRGRGQPQHF
TRBV7-2	many	TRBJ1-5	NA	TGTGCCAGCAGCTTAGAGGACAGTCGCAATCAGCCCCAGCATTTT	CASSLEDSRNQPQHF
TRBV20-1	many	TRBJ2-7	TRBD2	TGCAGTGCCAAACTAGCGGGATGGTACGAGCAGTACTTC	CSAKLAGWYEQYF
TRBV6-5	many	TRBJ2-5	NA	TGTGCCAGCAGTTACTCCGGGACCGTAGGGACCCAGTACTTC	CASSYSGTVGTQYF
TRBV27	many	TRBJ1-3	NA	TGTGCCAGCAGTGGGGGGAGCTCTGGAAACACCATATATTTT	CASSGGSSGNTIYF
TRBV5-1	many	TRBJ2-1	TRBD1	TGCGCCAGCAGCTTAGGGACAGGGTACAATGAGCAGTTCTTC	CASSLGTGYNEQFF
TRBV7-2	few	TRBJ2-7	NA	TGTGCCAGCAGCTTACTCCTATCACTCCTTGGAGACGAGCAGTACTTC	CASSLLLSLLGDEQYF
TRBV27	many	TRBJ1-2	TRBD1	TGTGCCAGCAGCGGAGACGGGACAGGGCGGGCCTACACCTTC	CASSGDGTGRAYTF
TRBV7-2	many	TRBJ1-2	TRBD1	TGTGCCAGCAGCTTAAACCGGGACAGAGCGTATGGCTACACCTTC	CASSLNRDRAYGYTF
TRBV20-1	many	TRBJ2-5	NA	TGCAGTGCTAGTCTAGGGGGTTCCCAAGAGACCCAGTACTTC	CSASLGGSQETQYF
TRBV20-1	many	TRBJ2-2	NA	TGCAGTGCTAGGATGACAGCCGGGGAGCTGTTTTTT	CSARMTAGELFF
TRBV6-6	many	TRBJ1-2	NA	TGTGCCAGCAGTCCCAAGGGACGGTACTATGGCTACACCTTC	CASSPKGRYYGYTF
TRBV30	NA	TRBJ2-2	NA	TGTGCCTGGAGGAAACAGGGAGGAACCGGGGAGCTGTTTTTT	CAWRKQGGTGELFF
TRBV5-1	many	TRBJ2-5	TRBD1	TGCGCCAGCAGCGGTGGGACAGCAAGACAAGAGACCCAGTACTTC	CASSGGTARQETQYF
TRBV6-5	many	TRBJ2-2	TRBD2	TGTGCCAGCATTTCGACTAGCGGGAGGGTAGGCACCGGGGAGCTGTTTTTT	CASISTSGRVGTGELFF
TRBV5-1	many	TRBJ2-7	NA	TGCGCCAGCAGCCCGGGGGTGGGGCGCTACGAGCAGTACTTC	CASSPGVGRYEQYF